The rows below give T cell receptor beta chains drawn from one sample of a study of identical twins. TCRdb re-called the 5' RACE reads with MiXCR, one entry per CDR3 protein. Among about 290,000 distinct CDR3 sequences, roughly 8.6% were seen once, and the ten largest hold 7% to 8.5%. This sample was also put to use in a study of yellow fever vaccine responses in identical twins.

Sequencing was performed on CD8+ T cells sorted from blood. Source of these receptors: a woman younger than 35 in good health. CDR3s include the opening cysteine and the closing phenylalanine or tryptophan. Fields, in order: clone size, J gene, V gene, D gene, CDR3 DNA, CDR3 protein. A D gene is named only where the DNA matches it firmly. Expanded clones get a size class; other rows say once, few or many, or leave the size out.

few | TRBJ2-3 | TRBV20-1 | NA | TGCAGTGCTAGAGAGCACAGGCCCAAAGATACGCAGTATTTT | CSAREHRPKDTQYF
few | TRBJ2-3 | TRBV6-2/TRBV6-3 | NA | TGTGCCAGCAGTGAGACATCGGGACCCCCCGAGGGAGATACGCAGTATTTT | CASSETSGPPEGDTQYF
many | TRBJ2-3 | TRBV4-2 | TRBD2 | TGTGCCAGCAGCCCGAGAAACGGGGGGGATGAGGGTACGCAGTATTTT | CASSPRNGGDEGTQYF
NA | TRBJ1-5 | TRBV12-3/TRBV12-4 | NA | TGTGCCAGCAGTTCACATTATAGCAATCAGCCCCAGCATTTT | CASSSHYSNQPQHF
few | TRBJ1-5 | TRBV27 | NA | TGTGCCAGCGGGGGCAGGGGAGGACCTTTTAGCAATCAGCCCCAGCATTTT | CASGGRGGPFSNQPQHF
few | TRBJ2-1 | TRBV24-1 | NA | TGTGCCACCAGTTCTGGGAGTTTTAATGAGCAGTTCTTC | CATSSGSFNEQFF
many | TRBJ2-3 | TRBV5-1 | TRBD1 | TGCGCCAGCAGCTCGGGGGACAGGGGCCTCGGGTCAGATACGCAGTATTTT | CASSSGDRGLGSDTQYF
few | TRBJ2-4 | TRBV5-6 | NA | TGTGCCAGCAGCTTGGCCTCAGCCGGGAACATTCAGTACTTC | CASSLASAGNIQYF
few | TRBJ2-3 | TRBV6-5 | TRBD2 | TGTGCCAGCAGTTACATGGCGGGAGTTAGTAATACGCAGTATTTT | CASSYMAGVSNTQYF
many | TRBJ2-7 | TRBV7-2 | TRBD2 | TGTGCCAGCAGCCCCCGACTAGCCAGCTACGAGCAGTACTTC | CASSPRLASYEQYF
few | TRBJ2-7 | TRBV27 | TRBD1 | TGTGCCAGCAGTTTAAGAGGGACAGAGTACGAGCAGTACTTC | CASSLRGTEYEQYF
NA | TRBJ2-1 | TRBV9 | TRBD2 | TGTGCCAGCAGCGTCGGGGGGGCATCCTACAATGAGCAGTTCTTC | CASSVGGASYNEQFF
many | TRBJ2-5 | TRBV27 | NA | TGTGCCAGCAGTTTTTCAGGGGTGGAGACCCAGTACTTC | CASSFSGVETQYF
few | TRBJ2-4 | TRBV5-1 | NA | TGCGCCAGCAGCTTGGATCTAGCCAGCCAAAACATTCAGTACTTC | CASSLDLASQNIQYF
NA | TRBJ2-1 | TRBV27 | TRBD2 | TGTGCCAGCAGTGCCCGACTAGCGGGAGGGCAATTCAATGAGCAGTTCTTC | CASSARLAGGQFNEQFF
NA | TRBJ2-2 | TRBV4-1 | NA | TGCGCCAGCAGCCCTCAGCAGGGGTCGCGGGCAGCCGGGGAGCTGTTTTTT | CASSPQQGSRAAGELFF
NA | TRBJ2-7 | TRBV27 | NA | TGTGCCAGCAGTGTAACAGGGAACTACGAGCAGTACTTC | CASSVTGNYEQYF
many | TRBJ2-3 | TRBV4-3 | TRBD1 | TGCGCCAGCAGCCAAGACAGGGGACAGGGTTCAGATACGCAGTATTTT | CASSQDRGQGSDTQYF
many | TRBJ2-7 | TRBV29-1 | NA | TGCAGCGTTGCTGAGAGAACCTACGAGCAGTACTTC | CSVAERTYEQYF
many | TRBJ2-1 | TRBV28 | NA | TGTGCCAGCAGTTTATCGGCGGGGAGCGATGAGCAGTTCTTC | CASSLSAGSDEQFF
few | TRBJ1-3 | TRBV9 | NA | TGTGCCAGCAGCGTTGGCGACTCTGGAAACACCATATATTTT | CASSVGDSGNTIYF
few | TRBJ2-1 | TRBV20-1 | TRBD2 | TGCAGTGCTAGAGATGGCGGGAGTATACGCAATGAGCAGTTCTTC | CSARDGGSIRNEQFF
NA | TRBJ2-1 | TRBV10-3 | TRBD2 | TGTGCCATTTTAGCGGGGGACCCCTACAATGAGCAGTTCTTC | CAILAGDPYNEQFF
NA | TRBJ2-3 | TRBV5-1 | NA | TGCGCCAGCAGCACGGCACAACAGCAAGATACGCAGTATTTT | CASSTAQQQDTQYF
many | TRBJ2-6 | TRBV29-1 | NA | TGCAGCGTTGAAGGCTCAGGTCCCTCTGGGGCCAACGTCCTGACTTTC | CSVEGSGPSGANVLTF
few | TRBJ2-2 | TRBV27 | NA | TGTGCCAGCAGCCGTTTCGCCGGTAGCGACGGGGAGCTGTTTTTT | CASSRFAGSDGELFF
NA | TRBJ1-1 | TRBV10-3 | NA | TGTGCCATCAGTGGAGGTGACAGTGAAGCTTTCTTT | CAISGGDSEAFF
NA | TRBJ2-1 | TRBV20-1 | NA | TGCAGTGCTATTTTAGACAATGAGCAGTTCTTC | CSAILDNEQFF
many | TRBJ2-1 | TRBV4-1 | TRBD1 | TGCGCCAGCAGCCAAGGCTCCACAGGGGTCTCCTACAATGAGCAGTTCTTC | CASSQGSTGVSYNEQFF
NA | TRBJ2-1 | TRBV28 | NA | TGTGCCAGCGGAGGAGACCTTCTCCCTTACAATGAGCAGTTCTTC | CASGGDLLPYNEQFF
NA | TRBJ2-1 | TRBV7-2 | NA | TGTGCCGCAGGGGATCTGCCCTACAATGAGCAGTTCTTC | CAAGDLPYNEQFF
NA | TRBJ2-2 | TRBV6-1 | TRBD1 | TGTGCCAGCTCAAGATGGGACAGGGGTTCCGGGGAGCTGTTTTTT | CASSRWDRGSGELFF
few | TRBJ2-1 | TRBV20-1 | NA | TGCAGTGCTAGGGACCCGACGGACGCAGACAATGAGCAGTTCTTC | CSARDPTDADNEQFF
many | TRBJ2-5 | TRBV27 | NA | TGTGCCAGCAGTTTGAGGTCGGTGGAGACCCAGTACTTC | CASSLRSVETQYF
NA | TRBJ2-2 | TRBV20-1 | NA | TGCATTGCTGGGCAGGCAGGAACCGGCGCCAGGGAGCTGTTTTTT | CIAGQAGTGARELFF
NA | TRBJ2-7 | TRBV7-9 | TRBD1 | TGTGCCAGCAGCTCAGGGGGCGGCGAGCAGTACTTC | CASSSGGGEQYF
few | TRBJ2-1 | TRBV4-3 | TRBD2 | TGCGCCAGCAGCCAAGATCGACTAGCGGGAGGGAGCTCCTACAATGAGCAGTTCTTC | CASSQDRLAGGSSYNEQFF
NA | TRBJ2-7 | TRBV2 | TRBD2 | TGTGCCAGCAGTGAAATCCCTAGCGGATTAACCTACGAGCAGTACTTC | CASSEIPSGLTYEQYF
NA | TRBJ2-2 | TRBV10-3 | TRBD1 | TGTGCCATCAACCAGGACAGGAGGAACACCGGGGAGCTGTTTTTT | CAINQDRRNTGELFF
few | TRBJ2-5 | TRBV5-1 | NA | TGCGCCAGCAGCGTGCCGGGGTCTGAGACCGAGACCCAGTACTTC | CASSVPGSETETQYF
few | TRBJ2-7 | TRBV2 | TRBD2 | TGTGCCAGCAAGAGACCGGGACTAGCCTACGAGCAGTACTTC | CASKRPGLAYEQYF
NA | TRBJ2-1 | TRBV20-1 | NA | TGCAGTGCTAGCCCACTTGGGACCTACAATGAGCAGTTCTTC | CSASPLGTYNEQFF
few | TRBJ2-7 | TRBV6-2/TRBV6-3 | TRBD2 | TGTGCCAGCAGTTACACACCTAGCGGGAGCTCCTACGAGCAGTACTTC | CASSYTPSGSSYEQYF
NA | TRBJ2-7 | TRBV28 | TRBD1 | TGTGCCAGCAGTTCTTTTGGGACAGGGATATACGAGCAGTACTTC | CASSSFGTGIYEQYF
many | TRBJ2-1 | TRBV27 | NA | TGTGCCAGCGGACTATGGGATGAGCAGTTCTTC | CASGLWDEQFF
many | TRBJ2-4 | TRBV28 | NA | TGTGCCAGCGGCAGTCTCTGGGAGTCCAAAAACATTCAGTACTTC | CASGSLWESKNIQYF
NA | TRBJ2-1 | TRBV28 | NA | TGTGCCAGCAGTTCCCGACTGGAGAACTACAATGAGCAGTTCTTC | CASSSRLENYNEQFF
few | TRBJ2-7 | TRBV29-1 | TRBD2 | TGCAGCGTTGAAGGACTAGCGGGGGGAGCCCTCCCCTACGAGCAGTACTTC | CSVEGLAGGALPYEQYF
few | TRBJ1-2 | TRBV10-2 | NA | TGCGCCAGCAAAGACCGGTATTTCCGGGGGCTGGCTAACTATGGCTACACCTTC | CASKDRYFRGLANYGYTF
NA | TRBJ1-1 | TRBV4-3 | NA | TGCGCCAGCAGCCAAGCCTTCCTCGGGACCCTGGGGACTGAAGCTTTCTTT | CASSQAFLGTLGTEAFF
NA | TRBJ2-7 | TRBV7-9 | TRBD1 | TGTGCCAGCAGCCTTGACAGGGCTGGGCAGTACTTC | CASSLDRAGQYF
many | TRBJ1-5 | TRBV4-3 | NA | TGCGCCAGCAGCCAAGATTGGAGGGGATGGCCCCAGCATTTT | CASSQDWRGWPQHF
few | TRBJ2-3 | TRBV11-3 | NA | TGTGCCAGCAGCTTACGGGACGGAGGCACAGATACGCAGTATTTT | CASSLRDGGTDTQYF
many | TRBJ1-1 | TRBV4-1 | NA | TGCGCCAGCAGCCCTCCACTGGGGGACACTGAAGCTTTCTTT | CASSPPLGDTEAFF
few | TRBJ1-2 | TRBV7-2 | NA | TGTGCCAGCAGCTGGGGCCAGGAAGGTTATGGCTACACCTTC | CASSWGQEGYGYTF
few | TRBJ2-1 | TRBV6-2/TRBV6-3 | NA | TGTGCCAGCTCAAGCCGGGGCGGGATGTGGAATGAGCAGTTCTTC | CASSSRGGMWNEQFF
many | TRBJ2-1 | TRBV20-1 | TRBD2 | TGCAGTGCTAGCGGGCGGGGGGACAATGAGCAGTTCTTC | CSASGRGDNEQFF